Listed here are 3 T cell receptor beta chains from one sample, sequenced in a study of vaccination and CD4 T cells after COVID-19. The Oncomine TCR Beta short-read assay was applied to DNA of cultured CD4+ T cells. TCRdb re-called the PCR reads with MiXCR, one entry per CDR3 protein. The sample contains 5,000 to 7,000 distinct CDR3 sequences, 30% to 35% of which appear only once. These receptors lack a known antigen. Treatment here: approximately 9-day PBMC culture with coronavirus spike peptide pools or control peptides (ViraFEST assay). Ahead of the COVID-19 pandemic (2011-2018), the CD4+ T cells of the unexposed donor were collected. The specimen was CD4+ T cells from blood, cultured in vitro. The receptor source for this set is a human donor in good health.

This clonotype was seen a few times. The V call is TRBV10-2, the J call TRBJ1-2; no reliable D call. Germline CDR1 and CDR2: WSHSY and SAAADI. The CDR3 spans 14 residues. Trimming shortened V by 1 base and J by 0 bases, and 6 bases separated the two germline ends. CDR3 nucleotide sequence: TGCGCCAGCAGTGAGTTCAAAGCTAACTATGGCTACACCTTC. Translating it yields CASSEFKANYGYTF.

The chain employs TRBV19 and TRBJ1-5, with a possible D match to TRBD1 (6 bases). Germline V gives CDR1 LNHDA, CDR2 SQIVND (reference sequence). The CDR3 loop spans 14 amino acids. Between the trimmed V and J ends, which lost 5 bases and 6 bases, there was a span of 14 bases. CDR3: CASSVVGGSQPQHF. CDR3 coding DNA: TGTGCCAGTAGTGTCGTAGGGGGTAGTCAGCCCCAGCATTTT.

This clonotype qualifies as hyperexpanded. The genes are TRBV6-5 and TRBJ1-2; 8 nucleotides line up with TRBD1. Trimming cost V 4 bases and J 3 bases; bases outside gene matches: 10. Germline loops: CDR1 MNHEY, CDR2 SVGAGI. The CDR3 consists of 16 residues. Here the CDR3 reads CASSSGQGVGDYGYTF. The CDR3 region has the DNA TGTGCCAGCAGTTCTGGACAGGGTGTGGGTGACTATGGCTACACCTTC.